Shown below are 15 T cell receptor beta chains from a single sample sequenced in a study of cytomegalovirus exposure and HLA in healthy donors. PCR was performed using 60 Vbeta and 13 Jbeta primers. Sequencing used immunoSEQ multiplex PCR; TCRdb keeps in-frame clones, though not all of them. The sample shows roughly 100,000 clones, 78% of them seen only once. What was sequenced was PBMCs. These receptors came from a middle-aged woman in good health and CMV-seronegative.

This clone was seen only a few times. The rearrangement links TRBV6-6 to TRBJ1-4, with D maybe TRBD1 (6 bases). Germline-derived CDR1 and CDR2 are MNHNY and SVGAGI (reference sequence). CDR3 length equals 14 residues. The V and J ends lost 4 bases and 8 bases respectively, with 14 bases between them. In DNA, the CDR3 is TGTGCCAGCAGTTTAACCGGGACAAAAGAAAAACTGTTTTTT. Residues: CASSLTGTKEKLFF.

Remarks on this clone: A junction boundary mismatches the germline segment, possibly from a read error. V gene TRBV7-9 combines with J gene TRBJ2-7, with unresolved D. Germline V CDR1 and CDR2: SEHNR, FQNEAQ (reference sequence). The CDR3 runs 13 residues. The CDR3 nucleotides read TGTTCCAGCAGCGCTAATTCCTTCTACGAGCAGTACTTC. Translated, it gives CSSSANSFYEQYF.

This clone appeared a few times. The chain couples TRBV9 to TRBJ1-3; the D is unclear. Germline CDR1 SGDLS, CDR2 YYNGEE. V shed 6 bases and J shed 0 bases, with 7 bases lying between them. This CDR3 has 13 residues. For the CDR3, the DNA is TGTGCCAGCACGTCCGGCTCTGGAAACACCATATATTTT. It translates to CASTSGSGNTIYF. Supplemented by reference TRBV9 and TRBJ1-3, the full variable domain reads DSGVTQTPKHLITATGQRVTLRCSPRSGDLSVYWYQQSLDQGLQFLIQYYNGEERAKGNILERFSAQQFPDLHSELNLSSLELGDSALYFCASTSGSGNTIYFGEGSWLTVV.

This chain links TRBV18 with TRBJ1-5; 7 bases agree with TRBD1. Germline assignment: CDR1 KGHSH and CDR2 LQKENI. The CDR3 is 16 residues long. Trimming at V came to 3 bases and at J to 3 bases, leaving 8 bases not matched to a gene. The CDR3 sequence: CASSPGQVKINQPQHF. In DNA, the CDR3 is TGTGCCAGCTCACCCGGACAGGTAAAGATCAATCAGCCCCAGCATTTT.

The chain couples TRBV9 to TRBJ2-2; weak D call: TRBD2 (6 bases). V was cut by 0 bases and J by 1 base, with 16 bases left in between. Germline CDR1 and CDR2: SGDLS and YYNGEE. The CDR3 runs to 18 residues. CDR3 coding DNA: TGTGCCAGCAGCGTAGGGGGTAACGTCGGGAGGAACACCGGGGAGCTGTTTTTT. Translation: CASSVGGNVGRNTGELFF.

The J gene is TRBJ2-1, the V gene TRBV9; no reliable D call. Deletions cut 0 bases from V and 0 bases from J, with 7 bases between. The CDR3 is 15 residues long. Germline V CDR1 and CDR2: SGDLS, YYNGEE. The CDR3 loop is CASSVAVSSYNEQFF. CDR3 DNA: TGTGCCAGCAGCGTAGCTGTGTCCTCCTACAATGAGCAGTTCTTC.

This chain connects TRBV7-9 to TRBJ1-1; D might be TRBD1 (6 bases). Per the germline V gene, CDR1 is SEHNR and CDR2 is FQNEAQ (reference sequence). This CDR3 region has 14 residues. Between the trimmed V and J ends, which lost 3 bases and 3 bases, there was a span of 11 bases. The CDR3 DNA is TGTGCCAGCAGCTTTGTCCAGGGGCACACTGAAGCTTTCTTT. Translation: CASSFVQGHTEAFF.

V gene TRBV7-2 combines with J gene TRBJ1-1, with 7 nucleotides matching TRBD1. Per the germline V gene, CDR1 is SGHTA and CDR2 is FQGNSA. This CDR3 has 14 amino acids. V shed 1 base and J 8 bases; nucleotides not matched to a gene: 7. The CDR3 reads CASSLGTTGAEAFF. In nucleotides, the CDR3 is TGTGCCAGCAGCTTAGGGACTACAGGGGCGGAAGCTTTCTTT. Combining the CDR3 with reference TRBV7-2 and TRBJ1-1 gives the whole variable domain GAGVSQSPSNKVTEKGKDVELRCDPISGHTALYWYRQSLGQGLEFLIYFQGNSAPDKSGLPSDRFSAERTGGSVSTLTIQRTQQEDSAVYLCASSLGTTGAEAFFGQGTRLTVV.

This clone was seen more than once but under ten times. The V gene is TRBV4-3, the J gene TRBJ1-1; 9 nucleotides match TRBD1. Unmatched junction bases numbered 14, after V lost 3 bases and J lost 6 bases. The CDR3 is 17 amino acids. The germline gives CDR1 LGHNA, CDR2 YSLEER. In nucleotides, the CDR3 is TGCGCCAGCAGCCAGGTACCGGGACAGGGATTCCCCCCTGAAGCTTTCTTT. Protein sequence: CASSQVPGQGFPPEAFF.

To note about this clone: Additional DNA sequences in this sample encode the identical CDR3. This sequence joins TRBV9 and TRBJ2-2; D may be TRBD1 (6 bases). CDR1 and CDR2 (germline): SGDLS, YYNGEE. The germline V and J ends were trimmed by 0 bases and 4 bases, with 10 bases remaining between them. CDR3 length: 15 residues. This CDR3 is CASSVDRAGTGELFF. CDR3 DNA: TGTGCCAGCAGCGTAGACAGGGCGGGCACCGGGGAGCTGTTTTTT.

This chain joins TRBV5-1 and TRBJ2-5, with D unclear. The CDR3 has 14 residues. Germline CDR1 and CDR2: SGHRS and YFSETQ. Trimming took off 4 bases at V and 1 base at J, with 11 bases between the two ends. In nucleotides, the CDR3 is TGCGCCAGCAGCGTGCGACATCCCCAAGAGACCCAGTACTTC. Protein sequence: CASSVRHPQETQYF.

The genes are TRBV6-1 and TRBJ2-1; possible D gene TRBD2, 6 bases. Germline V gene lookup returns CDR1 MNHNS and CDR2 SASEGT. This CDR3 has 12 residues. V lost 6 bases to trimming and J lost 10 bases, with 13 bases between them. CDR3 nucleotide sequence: TGTGCCAGCAGCCCCAGACTAGGCGAGCAGTTCTTC. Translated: CASSPRLGEQFF.

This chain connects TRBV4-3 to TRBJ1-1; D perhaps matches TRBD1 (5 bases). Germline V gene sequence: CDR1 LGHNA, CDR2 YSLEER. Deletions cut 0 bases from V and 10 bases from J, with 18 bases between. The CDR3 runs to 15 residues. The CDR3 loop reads CASSQEGRGRSVAFF. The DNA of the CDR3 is TGCGCCAGCAGCCAAGAGGGTAGGGGCCGCTCCGTAGCTTTCTTT.

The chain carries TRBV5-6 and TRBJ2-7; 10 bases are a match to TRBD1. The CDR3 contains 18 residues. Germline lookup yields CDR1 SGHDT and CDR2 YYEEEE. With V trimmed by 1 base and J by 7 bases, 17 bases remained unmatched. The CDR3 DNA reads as TGTGCCAGCAGCTTGTTAGTGACAGGGGGCGTCCCTCGCATGGAGCAGTACTTC. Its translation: CASSLLVTGGVPRMEQYF.

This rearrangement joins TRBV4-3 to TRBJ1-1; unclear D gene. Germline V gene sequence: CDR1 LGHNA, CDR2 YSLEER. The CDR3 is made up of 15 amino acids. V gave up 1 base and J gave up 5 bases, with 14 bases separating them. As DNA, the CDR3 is TGCGCCAGCAGCCAAGTATTTCCCCCTCGGACTGAAGCTTTCTTT. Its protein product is CASSQVFPPRTEAFF.